This TCR beta chain was sequenced in a study of T cell changes during pregnancy in multiple sclerosis. V lost 0 bases and J lost 1, with 6 bases in between. The germline V gene has CDR1 SGHTA and CDR2 FQGNSA. CDR3 size: 15 residues. Clones were sequenced by immunoSEQ multiplex PCR, and TCRdb holds only the in-frame ones, with some missing. The sample holds 20,000 to 25,000 clones; approximately 90% are singletons and the top ten take 0.68%. This receptor was obtained from a female donor with multiple sclerosis, enrolled in a pregnancy study. This material consisted of CD4+ T cells from peripheral blood mononuclear cells, taken in the third trimester of pregnancy. The chain employs TRBV7-2 and TRBJ2-2; D might be TRBD1 (5 bases). DNA for the CDR3: TGTGCCAGCAGCTTAGCAACAGGGAACACCGGGGAGCTGTTTTTT. Amino acids: CASSLATGNTGELFF.